Presented here are 17 T cell receptor beta chains from one specimen sequenced in a study of human T cells and chemical hapten exposure. TCRdb redid the calling of the RACE reads with MiXCR, one entry per CDR3 protein. The table lists 84,000 or so distinct CDR3 sequences, 9.5% to 13% of them singletons, with about 2.5% in the top ten. Time point here: patch test 2, 6 weeks after DPC sensitization. Documented treatment: therapeutic diphenylcyclopropenone sensitization with weekly scalp DPC. Sequences were derived from whole blood, sampled in connection with sensitization to the hapten diphenylcyclopropenone (DPC). The receptors were gathered from a woman aged 25 to 45 with alopecia areata. Some clones in this sample may be carry-over from other donors' samples.

This clonotype occurred many times. The V and J genes are TRBV2 and TRBJ2-5; D is ambiguous. The CDR3 consists of 13 residues. Germline V gene data show CDR1 as SNHLY and CDR2 as FYNNEI. The V end lost 4 bases, the J end lost 5 bases, and 11 bases lay between the germline ends. The CDR3 sequence is CASSGNAGETQYF. Written as DNA, the CDR3 is TGTGCCAGCAGTGGGAACGCTGGGGAGACCCAGTACTTC.

This clonotype appeared a few times. CDR3: CASSQSRGQIGNTIYF. CDR3 DNA sequence: TGCGCCAGCAGCCAAAGTAGGGGCCAGATCGGAAACACCATATATTTT. The V gene is TRBV4-1, the J gene TRBJ1-3, with D possibly matching TRBD1 (5 bases). Trimming took off 2 bases at V and 4 bases at J, with 15 bases between the two ends. This CDR3 region has 16 residues. CDR1 is MGHRA, CDR2 YSYEKL, per germline.

This clonotype has at least ten counts. The J gene is TRBJ1-5, the V gene TRBV19, with D perhaps TRBD1 (6 bases). Germline CDR1 and CDR2: LNHDA and SQIVND (reference sequence). Between the trimmed V and J ends, which lost 11 bases and 2 bases, there was a span of 31 bases. This CDR3 has 19 residues. For the CDR3, the DNA is TGTGCCTCTCGGGACATATGGAAAGAGGTGAGGGATCGCAATCAGCCCCAGCATTTT. It codes for CASRDIWKEVRDRNQPQHF.

This clonotype occurred many times. The chain links TRBV11-2 to TRBJ1-5; 11 bases match TRBD1. The germline gives CDR1 SGHAT, CDR2 FQNNGV. J gave up 3 bases and V 5 bases, and 3 bases lay outside the gene matches. The CDR3 has 15 residues. The CDR3: CASSRDRGFNQPQHF. DNA for the CDR3: TGTGCCAGCAGCAGGGACAGGGGGTTCAATCAGCCCCAGCATTTT.

This clonotype was seen many times. The J gene is TRBJ2-1, the V gene TRBV4-2; weak D call: TRBD2 (6 bases). V was clipped by 6 bases and J by 7 bases, with 13 bases between them. The germline gives CDR1 LGHNA, CDR2 YNFKEQ. This CDR3 comprises 13 residues. CDR3 DNA sequence: TGTGCCAGCAGTCTTAGCGGCATTAATGAGCAGTTCTTC. Translation: CASSLSGINEQFF.

This clonotype was counted a few times. The chain has TRBV6-6 and TRBJ2-7; 12 bases match TRBD2. This CDR3 spans 14 amino acids. The V gene end was trimmed by 6 bases and the J gene end by 2 bases; junction bases not matched to a gene: 2. Germline V gene lookup returns CDR1 MNHNY and CDR2 SVGAGI (reference sequence). CDR3 sequence reads: CASRASGRAYEQYF. DNA for the CDR3: TGTGCCAGCAGGGCTAGCGGGAGGGCCTACGAGCAGTACTTC.

In its sample, this clonotype was seen many times. The gene calls are TRBV18 and TRBJ2-1; 8 nucleotides align to TRBD2. The junction had 7 bases not matched to a gene; V was cut back by 3 bases and J by 9 bases. The CDR3 sequence is 14 residues long. Looked up from germline, CDR1 is KGHSH and CDR2 is LQKENI. The CDR3 region is CASSPRGLAGEQFF. The DNA of the CDR3 is TGTGCCAGCTCACCCAGAGGACTAGCCGGTGAGCAGTTCTTC.

This clonotype appeared many times. The V gene is TRBV20-1, the J gene TRBJ2-7; 9 positions match TRBD1. In germline, CDR1 is DFQATT, CDR2 SNEGSKA (reference sequence). This CDR3 has 13 residues. Trimming at V came to 3 bases and at J to 2 bases, leaving 2 bases not matched to a gene. DNA of the CDR3: TGCAGTGCTAGTGGGACAGGGCCCTACGAGCAGTACTTC. Translating gives CSASGTGPYEQYF.

The gene calls are TRBV20-1 and TRBJ2-1, with D hard to call. This CDR3 is built from 10 residues. The V end lost 3 bases, the J end lost 3 bases, and 0 bases lay between the germline ends. Looked up from germline, CDR1 is DFQATT and CDR2 is SNEGSKA (reference sequence). Here the CDR3 DNA reads TGCAGTGCTAGCTACAATGAGCAGTTCTTC. Translation: CSASYNEQFF.

Only a few counts were recorded for this clonotype. One end of the junction does not line up with germline, which may come from a read error. The chain carries TRBV28 and TRBJ2-1; 7 bases match TRBD1. The CDR3 length is 12 residues. Germline lookup yields CDR1 MDHEN and CDR2 SYDVKM. For the CDR3, the DNA is TGTGCCAGCAGTTTGGGGCCCGGGACAGCTCTCTTC. Translated: CASSLGPGTALF.

This clonotype has at least ten counts. V gene TRBV14 combines with J gene TRBJ1-3, with D possibly TRBD1 on 6 matching bases. V was pared by 2 bases and J by 0 bases, with 8 bases between. This CDR3 spans 15 amino acids. CDR1 is SGHDN, CDR2 FVKESK, per germline. CDR3 nucleotides: TGTGCCAGCAGCCAACGACAGGACTCTGGAAACACCATATATTTT. Protein sequence: CASSQRQDSGNTIYF.

This chain uses TRBV5-4 with TRBJ2-2; D gene ambiguous. The CDR3 extends over 12 amino acids. The ends were cut back, 3 bases at V and 7 bases at J, with 7 bases in the middle. Germline values: CDR1 SGHNT, CDR2 YYREEE (reference sequence). The CDR3 loop is CASSYIDGELFF. The CDR3 coding sequence is TGTGCCAGCAGCTATATTGACGGGGAGCTGTTTTTT.

There are many counts of this clonotype. J is TRBJ2-3 and V is TRBV6-6, with unresolved D. V was clipped by 4 bases and J by 2 bases, with 16 bases between them. Germline CDR1 and CDR2: MNHNY and SVGAGI (reference sequence). The CDR3 extends over 16 amino acids. The CDR3 DNA reads TGTGCCAGCAGTTTTGGGGATTTACAGATCACAGATACGCAGTATTTT. The encoded protein is CASSFGDLQITDTQYF.

This clonotype appeared many times. The CDR3 loop reads CAISEGPATNPTGTDTQYF. For the CDR3, the DNA is TGTGCCATCAGTGAAGGCCCCGCAACAAACCCAACCGGCACAGATACGCAGTATTTT. This chain uses TRBV10-3 with TRBJ2-3; no reliable D call. The germline V gene has CDR1 ENHRY and CDR2 SYGVKD. The V end was cut by 3 bases, the J end by 1 base, with 23 bases between. This CDR3 spans 19 amino acids.

In its sample, this clonotype was seen many times. The chain recombines TRBV10-3 with TRBJ2-7, with 9 bases fitting TRBD1. Germline CDR1 ENHRY, CDR2 SYGVKD. This CDR3 contains 16 residues. Germline trimming cut 4 bases from V and 2 bases from J; bases unmatched to any gene: 9. The CDR3 here is CAISGGAGQGTYEQYF. The CDR3 DNA reads TGTGCCATCAGTGGGGGGGCAGGACAGGGGACCTACGAGCAGTACTTC.

This clonotype was seen ten or more times. This chain uses TRBV6-2 or TRBV6-3 with TRBJ1-1; no firm D call. The CDR3 is 11 residues long. Looked up from germline, CDR1 is MNHEY and CDR2 is SVGEGT. Trimming took 2 bases from V and 10 from J, leaving 8 bases between them. The CDR3 spells CASSYMQAAFF. As DNA, the CDR3 is TGTGCCAGCAGTTACATGCAAGCAGCTTTCTTT.

This clonotype was counted ten times or more. J is TRBJ2-7 and V is TRBV7-2; D gene unclear. The CDR3 is made up of 12 amino acids. Per germline, CDR1 SGHTA and CDR2 FQGNSA. The ends were cut back, 0 bases at V and 7 bases at J, with 7 bases in the middle. The CDR3 sequence: CASSLAFGEQYF. The CDR3 coding sequence is TGTGCCAGCAGCTTAGCCTTCGGAGAGCAGTACTTC.